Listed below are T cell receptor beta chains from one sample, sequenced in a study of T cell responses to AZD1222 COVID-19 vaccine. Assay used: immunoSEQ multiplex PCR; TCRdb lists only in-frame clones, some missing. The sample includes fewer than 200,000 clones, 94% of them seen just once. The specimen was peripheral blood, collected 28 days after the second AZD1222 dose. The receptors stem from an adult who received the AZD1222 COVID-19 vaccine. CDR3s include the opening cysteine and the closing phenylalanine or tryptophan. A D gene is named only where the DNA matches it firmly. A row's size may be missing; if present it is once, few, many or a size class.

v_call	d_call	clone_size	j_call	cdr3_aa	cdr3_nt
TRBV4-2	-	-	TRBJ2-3	CASSQDGGRGADTQYF	TGTGCCAGCAGCCAAGATGGAGGGAGAGGGGCAGATACGCAGTATTTT
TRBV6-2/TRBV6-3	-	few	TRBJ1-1	CASSYGRANTEAFF	TGTGCCAGCAGTTATGGGAGGGCTAACACTGAAGCTTTCTTT
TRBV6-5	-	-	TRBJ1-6	CASSRMNSYNSPLHF	TGTGCCAGCAGTCGGATGAACTCCTATAATTCACCCCTCCACTTT
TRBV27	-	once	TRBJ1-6	CASSQTGHQDNSPLHF	TGTGCCAGCAGCCAAACAGGCCACCAGGACAATTCACCCCTCCACTTT
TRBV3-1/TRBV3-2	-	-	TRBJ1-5	CASSQYREFNQPQHF	TGTGCCAGCAGCCAATACAGGGAATTCAATCAGCCCCAGCATTTT
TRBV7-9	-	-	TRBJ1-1	CASSRINGNTEAFF	TGTGCCAGCAGCAGAATCAACGGGAACACTGAAGCTTTCTTT
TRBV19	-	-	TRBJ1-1	CASSIRFTSSSRIYMNTEAFF	TGTGCCAGTAGTATCCGTTTTACGTCCAGCTCCAGGATTTATATGAACACTGAAGCTTTCTTT
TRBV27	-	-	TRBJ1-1	CASSLTPPGNEAFF	TGTGCCAGCAGTTTGACCCCGCCGGGAAATGAAGCTTTCTTT
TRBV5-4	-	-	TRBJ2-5	CASSPQGQETQYF	TGTGCCAGCAGCCCCCAGGGCCAAGAGACCCAGTACTTC
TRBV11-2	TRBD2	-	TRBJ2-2	CASSDRLAGGSRELFF	TGTGCCAGCAGCGACCGACTAGCGGGAGGTTCAAGGGAGCTGTTTTTT
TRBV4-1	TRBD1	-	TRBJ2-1	CASSQVGQGAPNEQFF	TGCGCCAGCAGCCAAGTGGGACAGGGGGCACCCAATGAGCAGTTCTTC
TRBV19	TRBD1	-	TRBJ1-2	CASSKPGQAVLGYTF	TGTGCCAGTAGTAAACCGGGACAGGCGGTCCTTGGCTACACCTTC
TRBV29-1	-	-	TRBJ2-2	CSVEGGAANTGELFF	TGCAGCGTTGAAGGGGGGGCTGCGAACACCGGGGAGCTGTTTTTT
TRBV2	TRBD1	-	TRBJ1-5	CASSHGGQGAVRPQHF	TGTGCCAGCAGTCATGGGGGACAGGGGGCGGTTCGGCCCCAGCATTTT
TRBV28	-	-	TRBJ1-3	CASYTGNTIYF	TGTGCCAGCTATACTGGAAACACCATATATTTT
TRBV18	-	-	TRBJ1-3	CASSPVPRIYSGNTIYF	TGTGCCAGCTCACCGGTCCCAAGGATCTACTCTGGAAACACCATATATTTT
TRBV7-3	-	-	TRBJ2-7	CASSQVGATQYEQYF	TGTGCCAGCAGCCAGGTGGGCGCGACCCAGTACGAGCAGTACTTC
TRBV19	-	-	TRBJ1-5	CASSDGLGDGNQPQHF	TGTGCCAGTAGTGACGGCCTGGGGGACGGCAATCAGCCCCAGCATTTT
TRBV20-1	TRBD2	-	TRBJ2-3	CSASTSGGAVTDTQYF	TGCAGTGCTAGTACTAGCGGGGGGGCCGTTACAGATACGCAGTATTTT
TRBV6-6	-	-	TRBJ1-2	CASTKDGYYGYTF	TGTGCCAGCACCAAGGACGGTTACTATGGCTACACCTTC
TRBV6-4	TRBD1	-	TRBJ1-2	CASSDPRQGMGDYGYTF	TGTGCCAGCAGTGACCCTCGACAGGGGATGGGGGACTATGGCTACACCTTC
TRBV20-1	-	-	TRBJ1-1	CSARGGAEAFF	TGCAGTGCTAGAGGAGGGGCTGAAGCTTTCTTT
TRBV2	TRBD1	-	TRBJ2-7	CASSEGTGLFGEQYF	TGTGCCAGCAGTGAAGGGACAGGGTTGTTTGGCGAGCAGTACTTC
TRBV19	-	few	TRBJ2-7	CASTPTGGIYEQYF	TGTGCCAGTACACCCACCGGGGGAATCTACGAGCAGTACTTC
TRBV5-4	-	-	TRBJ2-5	CASSHGGTEGETQYF	TGTGCCAGCAGTCATGGAGGGACCGAAGGAGAGACCCAGTACTTC
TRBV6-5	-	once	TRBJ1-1	CASSLIQGRAEAFF	TGTGCCAGCAGCCTAATACAGGGAAGGGCTGAAGCTTTCTTT
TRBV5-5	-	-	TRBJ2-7	CASSTLEGLGEQYF	TGTGCCAGCAGTACTCTGGAGGGATTGGGGGAGCAGTACTTC
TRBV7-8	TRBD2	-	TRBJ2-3	CASSLIRLAGLGYF	TGTGCCAGCAGCTTAATTAGACTAGCGGGATTGGGGTATTTT
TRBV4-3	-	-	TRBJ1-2	CASSQGKAGYTF	TGCGCCAGCAGCCAAGGGAAGGCTGGCTACACCTTC
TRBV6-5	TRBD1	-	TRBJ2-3	CASRDRTGPDTQYF	TGTGCCAGCAGAGATCGGACAGGGCCAGATACGCAGTATTTT
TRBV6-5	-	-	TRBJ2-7	CASSYISAGYEQYF	TGTGCCAGCAGTTACATCTCGGCGGGTTACGAGCAGTACTTC
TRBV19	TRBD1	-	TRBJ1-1	CASTLDRGERAFF	TGTGCCAGTACACTGGACAGGGGTGAACGGGCTTTCTTT
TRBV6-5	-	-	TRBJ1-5	CASSTGRNQPQHF	TGTGCCAGCAGTACAGGGAGGAATCAGCCCCAGCATTTT
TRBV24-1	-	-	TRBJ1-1	CATSEKAEAFF	TGTGCCACCAGCGAGAAGGCTGAAGCTTTCTTT
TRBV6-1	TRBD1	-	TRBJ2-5	CASSELRGRGETQYF	TGTGCCAGCAGTGAATTGAGGGGGCGCGGAGAGACCCAGTACTTC
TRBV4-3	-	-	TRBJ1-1	CASSQGTRNTEAFF	TGCGCCAGCAGCCAAGGGACTAGGAACACTGAAGCTTTCTTT
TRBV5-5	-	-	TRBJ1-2	CASSLKVDYGYTF	TGTGCCAGCAGCTTAAAAGTAGACTATGGCTACACCTTC
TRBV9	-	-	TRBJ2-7	CASSVGRDSSYEQYF	TGTGCCAGCAGCGTAGGTAGGGATAGCTCCTACGAGCAGTACTTC
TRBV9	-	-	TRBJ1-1	CASSLGGGTEAFF	TGTGCCAGCTCCCTAGGAGGGGGCACTGAAGCTTTCTTT
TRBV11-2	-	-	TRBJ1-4	CASSLVYRAAGLNEKLFF	TGTGCCAGCAGCTTAGTGTATAGGGCTGCCGGGTTGAATGAAAAACTGTTTTTT
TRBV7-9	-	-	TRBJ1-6	CASSLALHSPLHF	TGTGCCAGCAGCTTAGCCCTCCATTCACCCCTCCACTTT
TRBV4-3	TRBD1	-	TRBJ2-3	CASSQGLAGQGSDTQYF	TGCGCCAGCAGTCAGGGACTGGCCGGACAGGGCTCAGATACGCAGTATTTT
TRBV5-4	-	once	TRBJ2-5	CASSLKFRASYQETQYF	TGTGCCAGCAGCTTGAAGTTTAGGGCTAGCTACCAGGAGACCCAGTACTTC
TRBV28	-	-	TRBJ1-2	CASSFHNPYGYTF	TGTGCCAGCAGTTTTCATAATCCCTATGGCTACACCTTC
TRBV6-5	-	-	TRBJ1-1	CASSYSGGRGLTEAFF	TGTGCCAGCAGTTACTCAGGAGGCAGGGGCTTGACTGAAGCTTTCTTT
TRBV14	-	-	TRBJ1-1	CASSLTENTEAFF	TGTGCCAGCAGCTTGACAGAGAACACTGAAGCTTTCTTT
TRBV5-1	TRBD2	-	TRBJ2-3	CASSSGGSTDTQYF	TGCGCCAGCAGCTCGGGCGGGAGTACAGATACGCAGTATTTT
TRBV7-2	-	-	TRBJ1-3	CASSSERRGGNTIYF	TGTGCCAGCAGTTCGGAAAGAAGGGGGGGAAACACCATATATTTT
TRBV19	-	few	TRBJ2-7	CASSISPYEQYF	TGTGCCAGTAGTATTTCACCCTACGAGCAGTACTTC
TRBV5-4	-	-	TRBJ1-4	CASSSTGTNEKLFF	TGTGCCAGCAGCTCGACAGGCACTAATGAAAAACTGTTTTTT
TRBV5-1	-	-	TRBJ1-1	CASSLLSNTEAFF	TGCGCCAGCAGCTTGTTGTCGAACACTGAAGCTTTCTTT
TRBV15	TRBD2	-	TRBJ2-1	CATSRTSGENNEQFF	TGTGCCACCAGCAGGACTAGCGGGGAAAACAATGAGCAGTTCTTC
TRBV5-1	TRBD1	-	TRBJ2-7	CASSLLDRVYEQYF	TGCGCCAGCAGCCTCCTCGACAGGGTCTACGAGCAGTACTTC